The 2 T cell receptor beta chains below were found in one sample sequenced in a study of T cell repertoires in cytomegalovirus infection. MiXCR, applied by TCRdb to the reads, yields one record per CDR3 protein. The top ten clones hold 9.5% to 15% of a sample with hundreds of thousands of distinct CDR3 sequences, around a sixth of them seen once. Sequencing used PBMCs. The receptors derive from a human donor in good health (CMV status not recorded). Some clones in this sample may be carry-over from other donors' samples.

The genes are TRBV2 and TRBJ1-6; 7 bases line up with TRBD1. CDR1 and CDR2 from the germline V gene are SNHLY and FYNNEI. This CDR3 spans 16 amino acids. V was pared by 5 bases and J by 4 bases, with 8 bases of the junction left unmatched. CDR3 sequence (DNA): TGTGCCAGCAGTTCGCCCGGGACAGCTTATAATTCACCCCTCCACTTT. It encodes CASSSPGTAYNSPLHF.

The V and J genes are TRBV5-5 and TRBJ2-7; the D gene is possibly TRBD1 (6 bases). Germline V gene data show CDR1 as SGHKS and CDR2 as YYEKEE (reference sequence). The germline V and J ends were trimmed by 4 bases and 3 bases, with 20 bases remaining between them. The CDR3 runs to 16 residues. CDR3 in amino acids: CASSPMGAVRDYEQYF. The CDR3 DNA reads as TGTGCCAGCAGCCCAATGGGGGCCGTCAGGGACTACGAGCAGTACTTC.